The source of this T cell receptor (beta chain) is a study of blood T cell repertoires in COVID-19 (dated by TCRdb to the early 2020s). The study in broad terms: Samples covering the acute and convalescent phases of COVID-19 were provided by collaborators in the United States, Italy and Spain. The repertoires were released in a freely available public database intended as a resource for research on the immune response to SARS-CoV-2. Sample metadata almost always included a de-identified subject ID, COVID-19 status, age in years and sex. Deeply sampled blood TCRbeta repertoires from subjects exposed to, actively infected with, or recovered from COVID-19 were included in the dataset. HLA class I and class II types, where available, came from metadata supplied by the sample provider rather than from assay-based typing. Samples came from the ongoing ImmuneRACE study (first 160 participants) plus 1,254 subjects from 6 global collaborators. The prospective study material was composed of cDNA or gDNA derived from T cells, B-cell-depleted T cells, or PBMCs. What the work shows at the level of the full study, not this receptor alone: Clinical and demographic metadata were provided uncurated, with the amount varying by source and participant.

The trim is 1 base for V and 7 bases for J, with a gap of 13 bases between the germline ends. CDR3 length: 14 amino acids, cysteine to phenylalanine. Of all the DNA, just the CDR3 is kept, 42 bases in frame from base 1. For CDR1 and CDR2, the germline V gene lists SGHAT and FQNNGV. In Seattle, one collaborating source enrolled patients while the infection was active and tracked those patients longitudinally over the course of disease. Each collaborating institution followed its own protocols to collect whole blood in K2EDTA tubes. For TCRbeta analysis, collaborators shipped samples as frozen whole blood, isolated PBMCs, or DNA extracted from either of those sample types. TCRbeta CDR3 regions were amplified from genomic DNA by means of the immunoSEQ Assay, a bias-controlled multiplex PCR. On the authors' methods: Nucleated cell counts per sample were estimated from amplification of reference gene primers within the assay. To quantify the absolute abundance of each unique TCRbeta CDR3 rearrangement, sequence reads were collapsed and filtered. Productive Simpson clonality was computed per sample as the square root of Simpson's diversity index over productive rearrangements. TCRdb stores this immuneACCESS table with in-frame sequences only. Part of the clones is absent; in the studies checked, under half of the shortfall reflects unresolved V genes, and no reason is known for the rest. D and trimming come from the DNA, and the V and J calls and clone size come from that table. For this sample the table gives about 210,000 clones, of which around 80% were detected only once. The leading ten clones occupy roughly a tenth of the sample.

In regard to this clone: Its antigen is still unknown. Base qualities were left out, and no much larger clone turns up one base away.

The sequence was collected from a woman older than 75 with COVID-19, enrolled during active disease. The specimen was peripheral blood. The V and J genes are TRBV11-2 and TRBJ1-1, with the D gene too uncertain to name. Read as DNA, the sequence is TGTGCCAGCAGCTTAGTAGGGCGGGAGAGTGAAGCTTTCTTT. Its protein is CASSLVGRESEAFF.